The clone carrying this T cell receptor (beta chain) was observed a handful of times. CDR3 size: 15 residues. V dropped 7 bases and J dropped 0 bases, with 15 bases sitting between them. Germline-derived CDR1 and CDR2 are SGHVS and FQNEAQ. The record originates from a study of T-cell reconstitution after alpha-beta-depleted transplantation in children. Library preparation (for TCRbeta) was performed with unique molecular identifiers. From the PCR reads, TCRdb called clonotypes with MiXCR, one entry per CDR3 protein. The profile shows about 540,000 distinct CDR3 sequences, approximately 16% of them singletons.

The chain couples TRBV7-8 to TRBJ1-1; a possible D gene is TRBD1 (5 bases). The sample in question was PBMCs from the stem cell graft donor, obtained from the stem cell graft. The receptor was isolated from a human donor who donated a stem cell graft to a child with acute lymphoblastic leukemia. CDR3: CASNVLGEMNTEAFF. The DNA of the CDR3 is TGTGCCAGCAACGTCCTGGGGGAAATGAACACTGAAGCTTTCTTT.